This TCR beta chain is from a study of CD8+ T cells in alopecia areata. Across the whole study: Those treated were given oral tofacitinib at 5 to 10 mg twice daily.

Study-wide results and limits: A large proportion of expanded lesional clones were detected persisting in scalp and blood during tofacitinib. Tissue-resident alphabeta T cells belonging to normal skin likewise get sequenced within scalp specimens. Scalp clonality, together with expanded CD8+ clones among the top 100, fell significantly with tofacitinib.

Sequencing relied on a cDNA template that was reverse transcribed from extracted RNA. Sequencing was performed with immunoSEQ multiplex PCR; in TCRdb, only in-frame clones are kept and a portion is missing. The profile shows around 120,000 clones, roughly 57% of them singletons. The treatment: oral pan-JAK inhibitor, 5-10 mg twice daily. Of note for this clone: Antigen unknown.

The J segment lost 6 bases and the V segment lost 6 bases, leaving 4 bases of the junction unmatched. The CDR3 has 14 residues. Germline CDR1 and CDR2: SGHTA and FQGNSA. The origin of this receptor is a human donor with alopecia areata. The rearrangement joins TRBV7-2 to TRBJ1-5, with TRBD1 identical over 11 bases. The specimen was CD4+ T cells sorted from blood, collected at week 4, from a patient treated with tofacitinib. CDR3 in DNA: TGTGCCAGCAGTCCCGGGACAGGGGGTCAGCCCCAGCATTTT. Translation gives CASSPGTGGQPQHF.